The clone carrying this TCR beta chain was seen many times. Its antigen is unidentified. V was shortened by 0 bases and J by 5 bases, with 9 bases between the two germline ends. The CDR3 sequence is 14 residues long. Germline V gene data show CDR1 as SGHDT and CDR2 as YYEEEE. The time point here: patch test 3, about 24 weeks after DPC sensitization. Treatment here: therapeutic diphenylcyclopropenone sensitization with weekly scalp DPC. From whole blood left unfractionated, total RNA was extracted. This sample stems from a study of human T cells and chemical hapten exposure. Study context: Each patch test put 0.01% DPC on the upper back, and results were read at 6 days. Patients, chiefly female, had alopecia areata, totalis or universalis.

Notes on the study in general: The number of TCRs over 1 in 1000 frequency stayed unchanged after DPC.

MiXCR was run by TCRdb on the RACE reads, yielding one entry per CDR3 protein. The data contain about 92,000 distinct CDR3 sequences, around 9.9% of them singletons. This TCR was recovered from a young woman with alopecia areata. Some clones in this sample may be carry-over from other donors' samples. This specimen was whole blood, taken in connection with sensitization to the hapten diphenylcyclopropenone (DPC). The chain carries TRBV5-6 and TRBJ2-1; no clear D. This CDR3 reads CASSLGGKDNEQFF. The CDR3 DNA sequence: TGTGCCAGCAGCTTGGGGGGTAAGGACAATGAGCAGTTCTTC.